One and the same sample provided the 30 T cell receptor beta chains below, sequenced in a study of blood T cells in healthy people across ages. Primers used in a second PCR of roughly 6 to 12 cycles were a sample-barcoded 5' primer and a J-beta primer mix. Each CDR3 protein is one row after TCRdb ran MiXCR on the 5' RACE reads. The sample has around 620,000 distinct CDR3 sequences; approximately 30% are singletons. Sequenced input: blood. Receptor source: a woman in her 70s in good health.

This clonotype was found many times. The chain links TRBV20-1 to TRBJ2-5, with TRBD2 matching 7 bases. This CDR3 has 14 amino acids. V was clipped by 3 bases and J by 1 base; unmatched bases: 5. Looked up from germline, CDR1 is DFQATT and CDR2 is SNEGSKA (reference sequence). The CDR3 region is CSASDSGSQETQYF. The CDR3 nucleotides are TGCAGTGCTAGTGATAGCGGGTCCCAAGAGACCCAGTACTTC.

The CDR3 loop reads CASSQGRQGGIQYF. The CDR3 coding sequence is TGTGCCAGCAGCCAAGGGCGGCAGGGCGGCATTCAGTACTTC. J is TRBJ2-4 and V is TRBV4-2; possibly TRBD1 for D (5 bases). V was clipped by 1 base and J by 9 bases, with 13 bases between them. CDR3 length: 14 amino acids. Germline V gene lookup returns CDR1 LGHNA and CDR2 YNFKEQ.

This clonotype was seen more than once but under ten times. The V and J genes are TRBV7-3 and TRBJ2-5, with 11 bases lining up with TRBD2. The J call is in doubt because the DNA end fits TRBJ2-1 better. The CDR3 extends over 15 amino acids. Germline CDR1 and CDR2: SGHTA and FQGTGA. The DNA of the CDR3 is TGTGCCAGCAGCCGACTAGCGGGGCCGGGTGGTGAGCAGTTCTTC. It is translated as CASSRLAGPGGEQFF.

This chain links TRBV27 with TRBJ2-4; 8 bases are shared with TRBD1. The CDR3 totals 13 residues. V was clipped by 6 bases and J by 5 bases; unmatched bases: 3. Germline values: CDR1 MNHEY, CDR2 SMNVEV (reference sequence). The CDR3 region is CASRGTGENIQYF. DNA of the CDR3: TGTGCCAGCAGAGGGACAGGAGAAAACATTCAGTACTTC.

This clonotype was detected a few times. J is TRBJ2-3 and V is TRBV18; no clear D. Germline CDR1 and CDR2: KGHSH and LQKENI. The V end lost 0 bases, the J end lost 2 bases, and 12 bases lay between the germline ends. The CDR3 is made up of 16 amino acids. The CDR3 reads CASSPPVPEATDTQYF. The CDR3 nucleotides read TGTGCCAGCTCACCACCGGTCCCCGAGGCCACAGATACGCAGTATTTT.

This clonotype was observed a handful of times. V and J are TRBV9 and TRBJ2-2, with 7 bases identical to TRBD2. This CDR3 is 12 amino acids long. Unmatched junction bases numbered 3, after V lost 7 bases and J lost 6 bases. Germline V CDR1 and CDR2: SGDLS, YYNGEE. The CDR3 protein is CASARGAGELFF. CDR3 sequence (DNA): TGTGCCAGCGCCCGGGGGGCCGGGGAGCTGTTTTTT.

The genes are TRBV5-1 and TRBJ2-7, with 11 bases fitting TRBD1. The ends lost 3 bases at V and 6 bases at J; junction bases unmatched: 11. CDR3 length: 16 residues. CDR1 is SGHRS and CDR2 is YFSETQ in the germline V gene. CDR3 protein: CASSSGQGVARSEQYF. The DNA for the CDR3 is TGCGCCAGCAGCTCGGGACAGGGGGTAGCTCGGAGCGAGCAGTACTTC.

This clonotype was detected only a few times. The CDR3 DNA follows: TGCGCCAGCAGCTCCCAGGGACTAAACACCGGGGAGCTGTTTTTT. Residues: CASSSQGLNTGELFF. This chain links TRBV5-1 with TRBJ2-2; the match to TRBD2 covers 7 bases. The CDR3 consists of 15 residues. Unmatched junction bases numbered 4, after V lost 3 bases and J lost 2 bases. Germline V gene lookup returns CDR1 SGHRS and CDR2 YFSETQ.

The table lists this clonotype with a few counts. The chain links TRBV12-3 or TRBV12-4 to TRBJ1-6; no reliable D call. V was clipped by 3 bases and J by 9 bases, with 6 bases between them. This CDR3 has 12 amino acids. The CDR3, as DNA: TGTGCCAGCAGTTTTGAGGGTTCACCCCTCCACTTT. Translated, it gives CASSFEGSPLHF.

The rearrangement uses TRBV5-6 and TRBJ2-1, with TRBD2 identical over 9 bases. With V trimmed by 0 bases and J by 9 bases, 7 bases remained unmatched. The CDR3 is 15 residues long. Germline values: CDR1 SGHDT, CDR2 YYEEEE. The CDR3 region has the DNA TGTGCCAGCAGCTTGGTCGCGGGAGGGGTAGGTGAGCAGTTCTTC. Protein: CASSLVAGGVGEQFF.

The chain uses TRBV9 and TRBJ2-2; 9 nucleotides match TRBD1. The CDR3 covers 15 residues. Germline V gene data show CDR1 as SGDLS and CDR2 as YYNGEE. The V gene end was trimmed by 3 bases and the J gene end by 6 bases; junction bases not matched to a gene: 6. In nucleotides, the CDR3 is TGTGCCAGCAGCGCTGACAGGGGGTGGGCCGGGGAGCTGTTTTTT. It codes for CASSADRGWAGELFF.

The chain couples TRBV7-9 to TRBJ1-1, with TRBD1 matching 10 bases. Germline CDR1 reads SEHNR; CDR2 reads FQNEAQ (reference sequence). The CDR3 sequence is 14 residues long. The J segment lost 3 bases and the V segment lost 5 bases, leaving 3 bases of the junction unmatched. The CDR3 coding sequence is TGTGCCAGCAGCGGACAGGGGGGCGACACTGAAGCTTTCTTT. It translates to CASSGQGGDTEAFF.

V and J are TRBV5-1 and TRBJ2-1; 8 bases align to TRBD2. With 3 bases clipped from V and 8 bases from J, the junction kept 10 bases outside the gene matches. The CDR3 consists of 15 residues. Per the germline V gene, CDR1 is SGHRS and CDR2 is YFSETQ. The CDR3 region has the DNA TGCGCCAGCAGCTCCTTGACTAGCGCGGGTTATGAGCAGTTCTTC. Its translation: CASSSLTSAGYEQFF. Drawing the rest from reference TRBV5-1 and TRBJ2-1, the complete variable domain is KAGVTQTPRYLIKTRGQQVTLSCSPISGHRSVSWYQQTPGQGLQFLFEYFSETQRNKGNFPGRFSGRQFSNSRSEMNVSTLELGDSALYLCASSSLTSAGYEQFFGPGTRLTVL.

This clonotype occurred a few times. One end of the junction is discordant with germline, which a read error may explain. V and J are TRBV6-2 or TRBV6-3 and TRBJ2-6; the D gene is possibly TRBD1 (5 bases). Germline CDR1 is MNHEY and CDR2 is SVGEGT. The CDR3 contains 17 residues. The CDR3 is CASSDSGIVFGANVLTF. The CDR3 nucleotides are TGTGCCAGCAGTGACTCAGGGATTGTCTTTGGGGCCAACGTCCTGACTTTC.

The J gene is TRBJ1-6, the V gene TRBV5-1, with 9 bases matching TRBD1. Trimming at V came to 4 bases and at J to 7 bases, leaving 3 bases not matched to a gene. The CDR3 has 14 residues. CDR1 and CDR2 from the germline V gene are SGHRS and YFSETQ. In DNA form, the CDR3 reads TGCGCCAGCAGCGAGGGACAGGGCAATTCACCCCTCCACTTT. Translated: CASSEGQGNSPLHF.

The CDR3 nucleotides are TGTGCCAGCAGTTCCTCGAACAGGGTAGGGCAGTACTTC. The encoded protein is CASSSSNRVGQYF. This chain joins TRBV6-5 and TRBJ2-5; possible D gene TRBD1, 6 bases. Trimming removed 4 bases at V and 11 bases at J, with 17 bases between. Germline loops: CDR1 MNHEY, CDR2 SVGAGI. CDR3 length: 13 residues.

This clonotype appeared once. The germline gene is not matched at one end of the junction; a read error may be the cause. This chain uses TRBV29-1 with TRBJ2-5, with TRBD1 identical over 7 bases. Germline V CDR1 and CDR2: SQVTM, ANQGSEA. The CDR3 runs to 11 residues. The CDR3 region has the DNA TGCAGCGCACGACAGGGAGAGACCCGGTACTTC. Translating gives CSARQGETRYF.

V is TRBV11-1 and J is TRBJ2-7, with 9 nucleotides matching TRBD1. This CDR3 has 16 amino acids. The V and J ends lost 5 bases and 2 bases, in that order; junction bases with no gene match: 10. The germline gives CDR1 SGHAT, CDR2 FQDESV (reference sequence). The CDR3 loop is CASSAFPGQGPYEQYF. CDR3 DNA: TGTGCCAGCAGCGCGTTTCCGGGACAGGGTCCCTACGAGCAGTACTTC.

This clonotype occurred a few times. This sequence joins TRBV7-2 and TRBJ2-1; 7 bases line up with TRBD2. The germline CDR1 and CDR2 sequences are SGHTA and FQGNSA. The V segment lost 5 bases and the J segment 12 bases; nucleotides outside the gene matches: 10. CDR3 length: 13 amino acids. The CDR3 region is CASSGKSGVGQFF. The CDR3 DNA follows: TGTGCCAGCAGCGGGAAAAGCGGGGTCGGGCAGTTCTTC.

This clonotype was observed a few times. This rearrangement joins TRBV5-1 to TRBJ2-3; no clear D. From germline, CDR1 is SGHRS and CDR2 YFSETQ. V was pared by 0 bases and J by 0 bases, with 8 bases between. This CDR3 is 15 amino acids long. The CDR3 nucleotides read TGCGCCAGCAGCTTGGTAGAGGCTAGCACAGATACGCAGTATTTT. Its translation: CASSLVEASTDTQYF.

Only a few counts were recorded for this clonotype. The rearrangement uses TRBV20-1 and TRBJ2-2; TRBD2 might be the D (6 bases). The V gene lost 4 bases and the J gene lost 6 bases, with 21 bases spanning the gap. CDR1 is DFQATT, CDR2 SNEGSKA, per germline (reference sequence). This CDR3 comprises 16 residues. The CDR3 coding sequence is TGCAGTGCTATGGTTGACGGGGGTGTCCGGGCCGGGGAGCTGTTTTTT. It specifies CSAMVDGGVRAGELFF.

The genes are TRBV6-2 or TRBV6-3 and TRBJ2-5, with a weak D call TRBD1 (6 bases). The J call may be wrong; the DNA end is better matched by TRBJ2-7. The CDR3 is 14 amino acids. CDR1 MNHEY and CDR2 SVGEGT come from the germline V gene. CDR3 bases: TGTGCCAGCAGTTACGAGTGGGGGCACTACGAGCAGTACTTC. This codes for CASSYEWGHYEQYF.

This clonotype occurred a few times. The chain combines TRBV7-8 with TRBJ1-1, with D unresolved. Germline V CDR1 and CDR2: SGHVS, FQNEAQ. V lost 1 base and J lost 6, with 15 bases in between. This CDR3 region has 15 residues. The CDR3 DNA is TGTGCCAGCAGCTTAGGGACCGCCAGAGTGGCTGAAGCTTTCTTT. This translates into CASSLGTARVAEAFF.

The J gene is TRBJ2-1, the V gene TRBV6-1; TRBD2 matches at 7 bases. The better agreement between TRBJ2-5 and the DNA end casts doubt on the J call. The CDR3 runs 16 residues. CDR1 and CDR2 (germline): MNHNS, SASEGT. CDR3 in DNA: TGTGCCAGCAGTGAAGATGTAGTGGGGGGGTCCCGGACCCAGTACTTC. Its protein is CASSEDVVGGSRTQYF.

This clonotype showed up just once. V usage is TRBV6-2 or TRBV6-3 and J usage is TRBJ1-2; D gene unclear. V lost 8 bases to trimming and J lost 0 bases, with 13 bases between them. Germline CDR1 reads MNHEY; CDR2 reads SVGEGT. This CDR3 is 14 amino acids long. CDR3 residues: CASFPGRANYGYTF. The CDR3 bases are TGTGCCAGCTTTCCCGGGAGAGCTAACTATGGCTACACCTTC.

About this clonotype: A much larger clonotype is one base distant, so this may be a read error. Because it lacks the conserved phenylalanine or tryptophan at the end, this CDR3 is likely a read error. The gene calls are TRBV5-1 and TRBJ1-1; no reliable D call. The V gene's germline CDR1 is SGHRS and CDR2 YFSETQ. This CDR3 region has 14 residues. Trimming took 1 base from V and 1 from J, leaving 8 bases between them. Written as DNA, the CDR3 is TGCGCCAGCAGCTTGTTTTCAGCGAACACTGAAGCTTTCCTT. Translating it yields CASSLFSANTEAFL.

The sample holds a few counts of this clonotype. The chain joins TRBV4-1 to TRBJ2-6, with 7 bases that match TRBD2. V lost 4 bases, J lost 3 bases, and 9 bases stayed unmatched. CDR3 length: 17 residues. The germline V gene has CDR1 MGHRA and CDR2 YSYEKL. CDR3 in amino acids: CASSRQSREGGANVLTF. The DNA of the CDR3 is TGCGCCAGCAGCCGACAAAGCAGGGAGGGTGGGGCCAACGTCCTGACTTTC.

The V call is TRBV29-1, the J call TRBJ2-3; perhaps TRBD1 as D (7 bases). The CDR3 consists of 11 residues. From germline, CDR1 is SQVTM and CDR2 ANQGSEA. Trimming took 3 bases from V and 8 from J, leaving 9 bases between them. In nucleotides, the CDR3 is TGCAGCGTTGACAGGGGGGTTACGCAGTATTTT. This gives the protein CSVDRGVTQYF.

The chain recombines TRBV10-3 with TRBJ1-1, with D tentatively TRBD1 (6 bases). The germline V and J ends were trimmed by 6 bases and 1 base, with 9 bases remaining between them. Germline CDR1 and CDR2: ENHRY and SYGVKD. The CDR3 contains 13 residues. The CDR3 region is CAIRLQGNTEAFF. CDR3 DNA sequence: TGTGCCATCAGGTTACAGGGGAACACTGAAGCTTTCTTT.

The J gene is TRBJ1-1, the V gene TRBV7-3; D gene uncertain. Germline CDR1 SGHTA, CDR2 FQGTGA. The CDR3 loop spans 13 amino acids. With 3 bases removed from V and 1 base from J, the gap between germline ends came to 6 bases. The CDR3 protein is CASSFERNTEAFF. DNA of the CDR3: TGTGCCAGCAGCTTCGAAAGGAACACTGAAGCTTTCTTT.